The clone carrying this T cell receptor (beta chain) was detected ten times or more. Relying on iRepertoire HTBI primers and Arm-PCR of CDR3 regions, the team built TCR beta libraries. TCRdb reprocessed the multiplex PCR reads via MiXCR and lists one record per CDR3 protein. The sample consists of 400,000 to 500,000 distinct CDR3 sequences, roughly 15% of them appearing once. Time point noted: newly diagnosed GD, antithyroid drugs for less than 3 months. From RNA extracted from PBMCs, the TCR library was made. This record comes from a study of regulatory T cells in long-lasting Graves disease. The CDR3 runs 12 residues. V lost 0 bases and J 7 bases, leaving 1 base between the germline ends. Per the germline V gene, CDR1 is MNHEY and CDR2 is SVGAGI. This sample also appeared in a second study, on T cells in Graves' hyperthyroidism and ophthalmopathy. As reported in that work: Initially, a first-round RT-PCR of the TCR CDR3 employed the HTBI primer set.

The starting material was peripheral blood mononuclear cells (PBMCs), obtained at new diagnosis, from a patient treated with antithyroid drugs. This TCR derives from a woman between 18 and 30 years old with Graves disease. The chain combines TRBV6-5 with TRBJ1-6; D gene unclear. In DNA form, the CDR3 reads TGTGCCAGCAGTTACTCGAATTCACCCCTCCACTTT. Translating gives CASSYSNSPLHF.